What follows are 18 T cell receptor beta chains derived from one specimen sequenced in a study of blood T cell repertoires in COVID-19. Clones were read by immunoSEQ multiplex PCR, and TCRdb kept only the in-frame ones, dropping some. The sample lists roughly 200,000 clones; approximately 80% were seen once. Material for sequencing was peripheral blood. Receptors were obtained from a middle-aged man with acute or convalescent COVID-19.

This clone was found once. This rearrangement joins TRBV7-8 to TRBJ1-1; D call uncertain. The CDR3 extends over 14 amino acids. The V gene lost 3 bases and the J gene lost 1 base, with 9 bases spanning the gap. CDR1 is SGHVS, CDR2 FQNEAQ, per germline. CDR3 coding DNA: TGTGCCAGCAGCTTGGAGGGTAGGAACACTGAAGCTTTCTTT. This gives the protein CASSLEGRNTEAFF.

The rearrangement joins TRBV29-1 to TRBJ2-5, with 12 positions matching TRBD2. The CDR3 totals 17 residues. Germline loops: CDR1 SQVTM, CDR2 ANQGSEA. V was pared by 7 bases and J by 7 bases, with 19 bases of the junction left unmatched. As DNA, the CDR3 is TGCAGCGGCCGAACGACTAGCGGGAGCATCCTTCGGGGGACCCAGTACTTC. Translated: CSGRTTSGSILRGTQYF.

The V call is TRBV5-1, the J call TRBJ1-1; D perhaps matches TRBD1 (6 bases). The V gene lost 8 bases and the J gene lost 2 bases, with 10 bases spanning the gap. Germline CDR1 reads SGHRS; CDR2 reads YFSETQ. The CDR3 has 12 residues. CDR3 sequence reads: CASRQVNTEAFF. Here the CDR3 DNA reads TGCGCCAGTCGACAGGTTAACACTGAAGCTTTCTTT.

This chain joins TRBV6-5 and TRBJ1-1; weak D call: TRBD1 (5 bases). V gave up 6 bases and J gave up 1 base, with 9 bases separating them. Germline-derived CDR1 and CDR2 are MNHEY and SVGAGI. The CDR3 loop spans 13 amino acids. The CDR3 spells CASRGEENTEAFF. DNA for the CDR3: TGTGCCAGCAGAGGGGAGGAGAACACTGAAGCTTTCTTT.

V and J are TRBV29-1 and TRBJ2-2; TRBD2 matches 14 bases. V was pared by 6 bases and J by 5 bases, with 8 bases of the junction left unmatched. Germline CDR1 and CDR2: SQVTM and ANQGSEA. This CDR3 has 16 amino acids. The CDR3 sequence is CSVSSTSGRGTGELFF. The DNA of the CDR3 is TGCAGCGTCTCCTCGACTAGCGGGAGGGGGACCGGGGAGCTGTTTTTT.

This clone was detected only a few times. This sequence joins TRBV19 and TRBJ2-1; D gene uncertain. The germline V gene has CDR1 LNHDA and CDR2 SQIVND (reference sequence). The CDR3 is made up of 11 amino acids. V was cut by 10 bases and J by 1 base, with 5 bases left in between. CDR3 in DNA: TGTGCCACGACATCCTACAATGAGCAGTTCTTC. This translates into CATTSYNEQFF.

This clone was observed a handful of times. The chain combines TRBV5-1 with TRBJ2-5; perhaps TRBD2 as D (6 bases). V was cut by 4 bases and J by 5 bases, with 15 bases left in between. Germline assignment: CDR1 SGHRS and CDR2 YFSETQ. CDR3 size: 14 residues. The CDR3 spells CASSARDLRETQYF. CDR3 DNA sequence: TGCGCCAGCAGCGCGCGGGATCTCCGGGAGACCCAGTACTTC. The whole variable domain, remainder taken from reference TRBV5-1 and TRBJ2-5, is KAGVTQTPRYLIKTRGQQVTLSCSPISGHRSVSWYQQTPGQGLQFLFEYFSETQRNKGNFPGRFSGRQFSNSRSEMNVSTLELGDSALYLCASSARDLRETQYFGPGTRLLVL.

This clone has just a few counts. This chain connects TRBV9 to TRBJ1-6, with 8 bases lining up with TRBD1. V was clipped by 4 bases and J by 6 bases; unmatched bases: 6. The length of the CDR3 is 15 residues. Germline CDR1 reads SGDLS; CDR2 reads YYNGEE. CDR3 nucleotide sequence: TGTGCCAGCAGCCCAGGGACAGGCATTAATTCACCCCTCCACTTT. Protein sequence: CASSPGTGINSPLHF.

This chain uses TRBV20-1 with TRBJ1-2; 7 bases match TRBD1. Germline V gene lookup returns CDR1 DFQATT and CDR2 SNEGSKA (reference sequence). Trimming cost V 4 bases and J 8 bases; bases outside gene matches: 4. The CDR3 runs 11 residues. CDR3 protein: CSATTGVGYTF. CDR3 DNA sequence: TGCAGTGCTACAACAGGGGTCGGCTACACCTTC.

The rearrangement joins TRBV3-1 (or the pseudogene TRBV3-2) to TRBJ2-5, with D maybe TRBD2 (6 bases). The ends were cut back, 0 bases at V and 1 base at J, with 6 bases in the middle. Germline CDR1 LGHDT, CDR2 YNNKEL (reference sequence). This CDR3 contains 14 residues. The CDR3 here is CASSQEGGQETQYF. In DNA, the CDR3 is TGTGCCAGCAGCCAAGAGGGGGGCCAAGAGACCCAGTACTTC.

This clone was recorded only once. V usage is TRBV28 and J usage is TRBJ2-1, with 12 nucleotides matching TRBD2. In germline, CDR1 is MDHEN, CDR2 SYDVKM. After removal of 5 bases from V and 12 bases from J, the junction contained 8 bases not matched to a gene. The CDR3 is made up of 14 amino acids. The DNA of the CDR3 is TGTGCCAGCAGTCCGCGACTAGCGGGAGTACGGCAGTTCTTC. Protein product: CASSPRLAGVRQFF.

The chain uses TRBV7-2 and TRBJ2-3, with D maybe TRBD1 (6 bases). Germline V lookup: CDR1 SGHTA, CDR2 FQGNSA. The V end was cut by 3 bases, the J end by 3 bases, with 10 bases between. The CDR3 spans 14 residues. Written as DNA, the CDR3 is TGTGCCAGCAGCTTGGGACACCAGACAGATACGCAGTATTTT. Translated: CASSLGHQTDTQYF.

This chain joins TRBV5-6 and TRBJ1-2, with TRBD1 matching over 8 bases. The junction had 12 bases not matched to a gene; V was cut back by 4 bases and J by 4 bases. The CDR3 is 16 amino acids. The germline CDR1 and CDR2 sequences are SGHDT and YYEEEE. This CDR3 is CASSLGKWQGAYGYTF. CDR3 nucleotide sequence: TGTGCCAGCAGCCTCGGGAAGTGGCAGGGGGCCTATGGCTACACCTTC.

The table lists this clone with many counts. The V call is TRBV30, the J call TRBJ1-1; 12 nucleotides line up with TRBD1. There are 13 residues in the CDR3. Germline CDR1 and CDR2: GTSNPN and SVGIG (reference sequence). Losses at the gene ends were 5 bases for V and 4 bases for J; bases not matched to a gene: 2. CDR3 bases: TGTGCCTGGGGGGACAGGGGGCCCACTGAAGCTTTCTTT. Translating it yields CAWGDRGPTEAFF.

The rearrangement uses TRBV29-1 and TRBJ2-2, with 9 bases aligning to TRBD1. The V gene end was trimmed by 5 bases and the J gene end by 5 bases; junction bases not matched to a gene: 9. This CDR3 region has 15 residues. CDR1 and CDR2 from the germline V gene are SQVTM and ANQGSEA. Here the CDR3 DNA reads TGCAGCGTTATACTGGGACAGGGCGGGACCGGGGAGCTGTTTTTT. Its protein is CSVILGQGGTGELFF.

The CDR3 sequence is CASSPLTGDGYTF. CDR3 DNA: TGCGCCAGCAGCCCCCTGACAGGGGATGGCTACACCTTC. This chain joins TRBV5-1 and TRBJ1-2; 8 bases match TRBD1. This CDR3 region has 13 residues. Trimming removed 4 bases from V and 6 bases from J; junction bases left unmatched: 5. CDR1 SGHRS and CDR2 YFSETQ come from the germline V gene. The whole variable domain, remainder taken from reference TRBV5-1 and TRBJ1-2, is KAGVTQTPRYLIKTRGQQVTLSCSPISGHRSVSWYQQTPGQGLQFLFEYFSETQRNKGNFPGRFSGRQFSNSRSEMNVSTLELGDSALYLCASSPLTGDGYTFGSGTRLTVV.

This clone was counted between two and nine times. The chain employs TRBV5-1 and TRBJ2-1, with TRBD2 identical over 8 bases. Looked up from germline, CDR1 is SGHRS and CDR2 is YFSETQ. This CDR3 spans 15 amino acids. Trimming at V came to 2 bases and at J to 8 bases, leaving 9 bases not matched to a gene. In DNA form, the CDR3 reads TGCGCCAGCAGCTTCGACAGCGGGAGAATTTATGAGCAGTTCTTC. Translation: CASSFDSGRIYEQFF.

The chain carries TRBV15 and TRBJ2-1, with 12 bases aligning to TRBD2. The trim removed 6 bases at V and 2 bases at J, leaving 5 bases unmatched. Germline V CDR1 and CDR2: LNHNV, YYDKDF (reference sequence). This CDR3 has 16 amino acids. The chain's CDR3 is CATSRTSGDAYNEQFF. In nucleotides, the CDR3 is TGTGCCACCAGTCGGACTAGCGGGGATGCCTACAATGAGCAGTTCTTC.